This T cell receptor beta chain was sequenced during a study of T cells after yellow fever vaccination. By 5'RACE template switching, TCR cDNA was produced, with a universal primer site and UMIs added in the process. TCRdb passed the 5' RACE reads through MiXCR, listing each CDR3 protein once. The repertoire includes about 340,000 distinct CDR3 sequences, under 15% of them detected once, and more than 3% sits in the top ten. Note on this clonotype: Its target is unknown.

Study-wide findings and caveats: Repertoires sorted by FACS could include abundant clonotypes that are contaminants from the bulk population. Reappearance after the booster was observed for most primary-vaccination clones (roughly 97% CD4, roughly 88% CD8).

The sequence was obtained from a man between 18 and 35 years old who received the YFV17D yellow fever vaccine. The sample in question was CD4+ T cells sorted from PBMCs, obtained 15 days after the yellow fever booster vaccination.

CDR3 sequence (DNA): TGTGCCAGCAGCCGCGTCCTGGACTACAATGAGCAGTTCTTC. This translates into CASSRVLDYNEQFF. The chain uses TRBV14 and TRBJ2-1; D gene unclear. The CDR3 totals 14 residues. V lost 4 bases and J 3 bases, leaving 10 bases between the germline ends. CDR1 is SGHDN and CDR2 is FVKESK in the germline V gene.